A selection of T cell receptor beta chains follows, all from one sample in a study of cytomegalovirus exposure and HLA in healthy donors. Assay used: immunoSEQ multiplex PCR; TCRdb lists only in-frame clones, some missing. The sample lists about 80,000 clones; 62% were seen once. The sequencing sample was made of PBMCs. These receptors were taken from a male donor in good health and CMV-seropositive. Each CDR3 is given without its conserved first and last residue. Not every row has a clone size; where given, it reads once, few, many or a size class.

V,J,size,CDR3
TRBV27,TRBJ2-2,few,ASSGGDTGELF
TRBV5-1,TRBJ1-3,.,ASSPGQGRIFSGNTIY
TRBV6-5,TRBJ2-7,.,ASSSERGGPYEQY
TRBV18,TRBJ1-2,few,ASSLNLGQGGGYT
TRBV6-1,TRBJ1-5,.,ASRQNQPQH
TRBV5-1,TRBJ1-4,.,ASSSLGVGGPTNEKLF
TRBV7-9,TRBJ2-5,.,ASRRDREETQY
TRBV7-9,TRBJ1-1,.,ASSLVRAEAF
TRBV18,TRBJ1-4,few,ASSPRVAGGEKLF
TRBV30,TRBJ1-4,.,AWRGVTNEKLF
TRBV19,TRBJ1-2,.,ASSTRQGGYT
TRBV7-2,TRBJ1-5,.,ASSREQQGLLNQPQH
TRBV19,TRBJ2-1,.,ASSIVAREQF
TRBV28,TRBJ1-3,once,ASLLQGLGGNTIY
TRBV7-6,TRBJ1-1,.,ASSLGGHPRTEAF
TRBV5-1,TRBJ2-7,.,ASSPSGRAGEQY
TRBV25-1,TRBJ1-2,.,ATTGGFYGYT
TRBV7-2,TRBJ2-1,.,ASSLAPDRAHKEDEQF
TRBV28,TRBJ2-4,.,ASSWGRGPQNIQY
TRBV5-8,TRBJ2-3,.,ASSTGTASTDTQY
TRBV7-3,TRBJ2-2,.,ASSLTLGLAGERGTGELF
TRBV4-1,TRBJ1-1,.,ASSQEWRVEAF
TRBV6-5,TRBJ2-5,few,ASSYSTGPSEETQY
TRBV28,TRBJ2-3,.,ASLAGASHTDTQY